These 13 T cell receptor beta chains were sequenced from one sample in a study of OX40 agonist ivuxolimab in advanced cancers. The data were produced by immunoSEQ multiplex PCR, yet TCRdb's version contains in-frame clones alone and is incomplete. The table includes roughly 89,000 clones, about 90% detected once. The specimen comprised CD4+ or CD8+ T cells sorted from blood, sampled in a trial of the OX40 agonist ivuxolimab. These receptors came from an adult with an advanced solid tumor such as melanoma, head and neck, liver or kidney cancer.

The chain employs TRBV4-2 and TRBJ2-3, with unresolved D. The germline V gene has CDR1 LGHNA and CDR2 YNFKEQ. The CDR3 is 17 amino acids. The ends were cut back, 1 base at V and 2 bases at J, with 16 bases in the middle. The CDR3 region has the DNA TGTGCCAGCAGCCAAGTTGCAGCCTTCCTCAACACAGATACGCAGTATTTT. Amino acids: CASSQVAAFLNTDTQYF.

The CDR3 region has the DNA TGTGCCAGCAGCCCGGAAACAAACTACGAGCAGTACTTC. Translation gives CASSPETNYEQYF. The chain recombines TRBV5-4 with TRBJ2-7, with D hard to call. V lost 4 bases and J lost 3, with 11 bases in between. This CDR3 spans 13 amino acids. The germline CDR1 and CDR2 sequences are SGHNT and YYREEE (reference sequence).

V and J are TRBV30 and TRBJ1-3; no firm D call. This CDR3 comprises 13 residues. Germline V CDR1 and CDR2: GTSNPN, SVGIG (reference sequence). The ends were cut back, 4 bases at V and 0 bases at J, with 7 bases in the middle. The CDR3 coding sequence is TGTGCCTGGAATATGTACTCTGGAAACACCATATATTTT. It codes for CAWNMYSGNTIYF.

The chain carries TRBV27 and TRBJ2-7; D assignment may be TRBD1 or TRBD2 (5 bases each). Germline CDR1 MNHEY, CDR2 SMNVEV (reference sequence). Trimming stripped 3 bases from V and 5 bases from J, with 8 bases between. The CDR3 covers 12 residues. The CDR3 DNA is TGTGCCAGCAGTTTTTGGGGGAACGAGCAGTACTTC. Residues: CASSFWGNEQYF.

This clone was seen only once. The chain couples TRBV9 to TRBJ2-7, with TRBD2 matching over 7 bases. The CDR3 is made up of 15 amino acids. Germline CDR1 and CDR2: SGDLS and YYNGEE. The V and J ends lost 1 base and 3 bases, in that order; junction bases with no gene match: 7. DNA of the CDR3: TGTGCCAGCAGCGTAATGGGGGGGTTTAGCTACGAGCAGTACTTC. This sequence encodes CASSVMGGFSYEQYF.

V gene TRBV14 combines with J gene TRBJ2-2, with D perhaps being TRBD1 or TRBD2 (6 bases each). The CDR3 is 16 amino acids. Germline CDR1 and CDR2: SGHDN and FVKESK. The V end lost 1 base, the J end lost 3 bases, and 12 bases lay between the germline ends. The CDR3 DNA is TGTGCCAGCAGCCAAGTACGGGGGCTAGACACCGGGGAGCTGTTTTTT. Residues: CASSQVRGLDTGELFF.

This chain uses TRBV2 with TRBJ2-3; D gene uncertain. The germline gives CDR1 SNHLY, CDR2 FYNNEI. V gave up 5 bases and J gave up 0 bases, with 6 bases separating them. The CDR3 totals 13 residues. The chain's CDR3 is CASSSESTDTQYF. The CDR3 DNA follows: TGTGCCAGCAGTTCGGAGAGCACAGATACGCAGTATTTT.

J is TRBJ1-1 and V is TRBV28; D is unresolved. CDR3 length equals 11 residues. Trimming left V 6 bases short and J 0 bases short, with 2 bases between. From germline, CDR1 is MDHEN and CDR2 SYDVKM. The CDR3 is CASSMNTEAFF. The CDR3 nucleotides are TGTGCCAGCAGCATGAACACTGAAGCTTTCTTT. Full variable domain (missing parts from reference TRBV28 and TRBJ1-1): DVKVTQSSRYLVKRTGEKVFLECVQDMDHENMFWYRQDPGLGLRLIYFSYDVKMKEKGDIPEGYSVSREKKERFSLILESASTNQTSMYLCASSMNTEAFFGQGTRLTVV.

The chain employs TRBV28 and TRBJ2-3, with 9 bases identical to TRBD2. The trim removed 3 bases at V and 5 bases at J, leaving 6 bases unmatched. CDR1 is MDHEN, CDR2 SYDVKM, per germline. This CDR3 region has 15 residues. The CDR3 DNA follows: TGTGCCAGCAGTTTTTTATCTAGCGGGATAGATACGCAGTATTTT. Its translation is CASSFLSSGIDTQYF.

The chain carries TRBV5-1 and TRBJ1-6, with D tentatively TRBD1 (5 bases). V was cut by 4 bases and J by 10 bases, with 12 bases left in between. In germline, CDR1 is SGHRS, CDR2 YFSETQ. The CDR3 has 13 amino acids. The CDR3: CASSGQGRSPLHF. The CDR3 coding sequence is TGCGCCAGCAGCGGGCAGGGACGATCACCCCTCCACTTT.

The rearrangement joins TRBV4-1 to TRBJ2-2, with 7 bases that match TRBD1. The CDR3 is 15 residues long. CDR1 is MGHRA and CDR2 is YSYEKL in the germline V gene. Unmatched junction bases numbered 3, after V lost 3 bases and J lost 2 bases. CDR3 loop: CASSHGTDNTGELFF. CDR3 nucleotide sequence: TGCGCCAGCAGCCACGGGACAGACAACACCGGGGAGCTGTTTTTT.

The genes are TRBV30 and TRBJ2-1, with no clear D. V shed 3 bases and J shed 4 bases, with 7 bases lying between them. The CDR3 is 12 amino acids. Germline CDR1 and CDR2: GTSNPN and SVGIG (reference sequence). The chain's CDR3 is CAWSRVYNEQFF. Here the CDR3 DNA reads TGTGCCTGGAGCCGGGTATACAATGAGCAGTTCTTC.

The J gene is TRBJ1-2, the V gene TRBV27; unclear D gene. V lost 5 bases to trimming and J lost 6 bases, with 22 bases between them. The CDR3 runs to 16 residues. The germline gives CDR1 MNHEY, CDR2 SMNVEV (reference sequence). The CDR3 sequence: CASSPRTDHPSDGYTF. CDR3 nucleotides: TGTGCCAGCAGTCCTCGGACGGACCACCCATCGGATGGCTACACCTTC.